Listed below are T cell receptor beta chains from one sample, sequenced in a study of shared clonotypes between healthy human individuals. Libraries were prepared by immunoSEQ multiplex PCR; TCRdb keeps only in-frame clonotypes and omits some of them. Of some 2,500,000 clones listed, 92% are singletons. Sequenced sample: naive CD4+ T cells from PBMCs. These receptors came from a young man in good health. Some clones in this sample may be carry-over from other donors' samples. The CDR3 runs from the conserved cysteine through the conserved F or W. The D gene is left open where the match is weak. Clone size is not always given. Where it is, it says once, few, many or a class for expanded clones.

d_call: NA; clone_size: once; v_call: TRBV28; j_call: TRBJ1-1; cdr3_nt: TGTGCCAGCAGTTCTCAAGGGGCCGAAGCTTTCTTT; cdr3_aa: CASSSQGAEAFF
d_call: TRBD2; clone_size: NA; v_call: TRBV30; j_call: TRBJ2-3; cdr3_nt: TGTGCCTGGATGTGGGGGGGTACAGATACGCAGTATTTT; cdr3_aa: CAWMWGGTDTQYF
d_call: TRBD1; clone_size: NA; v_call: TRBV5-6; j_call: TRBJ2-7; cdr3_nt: TGTGCCAGCAGCTGGGCACAAGGGACAGCAAATTACGAGCAGTACTTC; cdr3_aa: CASSWAQGTANYEQYF
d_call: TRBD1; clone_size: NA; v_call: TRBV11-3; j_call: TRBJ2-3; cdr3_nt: TGTGCCAGCAGCCTCGGCCAGGGGGCCAACACAGATACGCAGTATTTT; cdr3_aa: CASSLGQGANTDTQYF
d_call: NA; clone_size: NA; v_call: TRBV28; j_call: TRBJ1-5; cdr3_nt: TGTGCCAGCAGGGTGATTCTTTGGGCAGGGTTTGGAAGCAATCAGCCCCAGCATTTT; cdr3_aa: CASRVILWAGFGSNQPQHF
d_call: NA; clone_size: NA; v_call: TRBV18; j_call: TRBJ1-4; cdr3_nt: TGTGCCAGCTCACCGGAGAGGGCGATCGAAAAACTGTTTTTT; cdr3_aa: CASSPERAIEKLFF
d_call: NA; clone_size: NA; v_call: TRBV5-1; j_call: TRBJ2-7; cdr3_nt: TGCGCCAGCAGCTTGGCGGGTAGCCTAACCTACGAGCAGTACTTC; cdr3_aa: CASSLAGSLTYEQYF
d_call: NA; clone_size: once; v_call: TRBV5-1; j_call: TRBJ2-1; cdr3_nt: TGCGCCACTACGGACGGGTTCTACAATGAGCAGTTCTTC; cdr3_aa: CATTDGFYNEQFF
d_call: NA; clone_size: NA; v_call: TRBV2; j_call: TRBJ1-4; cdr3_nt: TGTGCCAGCACGGTTAATCTTAATGAAAAACTGTTTTTT; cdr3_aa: CASTVNLNEKLFF
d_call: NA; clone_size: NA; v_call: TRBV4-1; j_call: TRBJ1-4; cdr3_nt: TGCGCCAGCAGCCGCATACACCAACCGTTTAATGAAAAACTGTTTTTT; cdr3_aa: CASSRIHQPFNEKLFF
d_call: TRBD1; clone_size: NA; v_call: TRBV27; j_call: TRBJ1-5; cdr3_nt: TGTGCCAGCGGGAAAACAGGGGGCGGTGGGCAGCCCCAGCATTTT; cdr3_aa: CASGKTGGGGQPQHF
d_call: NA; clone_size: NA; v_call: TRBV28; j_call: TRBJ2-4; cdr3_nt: TGTGCCAGCAGTTTATCAGGGAAGATTCAGTACTTC; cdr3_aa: CASSLSGKIQYF
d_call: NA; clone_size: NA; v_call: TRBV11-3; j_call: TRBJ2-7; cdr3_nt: TGTGCCAGCAGCCCTGGGGTCTTCAGGGAGCAGTACTTC; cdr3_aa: CASSPGVFREQYF
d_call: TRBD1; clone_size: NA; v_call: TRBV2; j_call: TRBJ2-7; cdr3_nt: TGTGCCAGCAGTGCAGGGGGACAGGGGTTCTACGAGCAGTACTTC; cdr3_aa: CASSAGGQGFYEQYF
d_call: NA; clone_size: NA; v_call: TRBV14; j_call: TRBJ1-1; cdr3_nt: TGTGCCAGCAGCCAAGTTACAACTCTAGGAGCTTTCTTT; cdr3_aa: CASSQVTTLGAFF
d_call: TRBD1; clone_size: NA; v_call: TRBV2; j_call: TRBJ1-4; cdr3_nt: TGTGCCAGCAGTGTTAACAGGGGAAATGATGAAAAACTGTTTTTT; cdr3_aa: CASSVNRGNDEKLFF
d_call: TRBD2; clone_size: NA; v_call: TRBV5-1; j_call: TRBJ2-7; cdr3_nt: TGCGCCAGCAGCTTGACAAGACTAGCGGGAGAATCCTACGAGCAGTACTTC; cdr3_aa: CASSLTRLAGESYEQYF
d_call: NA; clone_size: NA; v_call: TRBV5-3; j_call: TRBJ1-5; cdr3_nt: TGTGCCAGAAGCTCGACAGGTCATCGCGGAAATTTTCGGCCCCAGCATTTT; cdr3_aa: CARSSTGHRGNFRPQHF
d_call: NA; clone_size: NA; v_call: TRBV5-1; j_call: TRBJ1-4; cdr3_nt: TGCGCCAGCAGCTCTGCGCCTAATGAAAAACTGTTTTTT; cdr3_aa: CASSSAPNEKLFF
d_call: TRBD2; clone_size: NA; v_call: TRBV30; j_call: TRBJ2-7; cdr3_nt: TGTGCCTGGAGTGTGACAGCGGGAGGGATCTACGAGCAGTACTTC; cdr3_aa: CAWSVTAGGIYEQYF